This T cell receptor beta chain was retrieved from a study of follicular helper T cells after annual influenza vaccination. Time point described: 2015-2016 season, pre-vaccination. Adults were given seasonal inactivated influenza vaccine, and blood CD4 subsets were sorted before and after vaccination. Method: immunoSEQ multiplex PCR; TCRdb's copy keeps in-frame clones and lacks some. In the table there are under 850 clones, roughly 88% of which are singletons. The TCR sequence derives from an adult who received the influenza vaccine. This specimen was CXCR5+ CD38- circulating T follicular helper cells from blood, taken on the day of influenza vaccination. Subset reported: circulating Tfh, non-naive CD4+CXCR5+PD-1+ (ICOS+CD38+ or ICOS-CD38-).

CDR3: CASSADRGNRGTEAFF. The CDR3, as DNA: TGTGCCAGCAGTGCGGACAGGGGAAATAGGGGCACTGAAGCTTTCTTT. The chain is built from TRBV2 and TRBJ1-1; 9 bases are shared with TRBD1. V gave up 4 bases and J gave up 4 bases; unmatched junction bases: 10. Germline loops: CDR1 SNHLY, CDR2 FYNNEI. CDR3 length: 16 amino acids.